Detailed here is one T cell receptor beta chain. Its antigen remains undetermined. One end of the junction varies from germline; a read error may be responsible. Whole blood was collected in K2EDTA tubes by collaborating institutions according to the institutions' own protocols. For TCRbeta analysis, collaborators shipped samples in one of three forms: frozen whole blood, isolated PBMCs, or DNA extracted from either of those sample types. Including cysteine and phenylalanine, the CDR3 has 13 amino acids. Only the CDR3 part of the read is kept: 39 bases, read in frame from the first base. The germline V gene (reference sequence) sets CDR1 to LGHDT and CDR2 to YNNKEL. The sample originates from a study of blood T cell repertoires in COVID-19 (dated by TCRdb to 2020 to 2021). Some background on the complete study: The collaborator samples originated in the United States, Italy and Spain and spanned the acute and convalescent phases of COVID-19. The prospective study material was composed of cDNA or gDNA derived from T cells, B-cell-depleted T cells, or PBMCs. Subjects who had been exposed to COVID-19, were actively infected with it, or had recovered from it provided the deeply sampled blood TCRbeta repertoires that made up the dataset. A freely available public database, intended as a resource for researchers studying the immune response to SARS-CoV-2, is where the repertoires were released. The samples were drawn from the first 160 participants of the ongoing ImmuneRACE study and from 950 to 1,500 subjects provided by 6 global collaborators. Sample metadata almost always included a de-identified subject ID, COVID-19 status, age in years and sex. Where available, HLA class I and class II types were obtained from metadata supplied by the sample provider rather than from assay-based typing.

The immunoSEQ Assay, a bias-controlled multiplex PCR, was used to amplify TCRbeta CDR3 regions from genomic DNA. The source study handled its data this way. The number of nucleated cells in each sample was estimated by amplification of reference gene primers within the assay. To quantify the absolute abundance of each unique TCRbeta CDR3 rearrangement, sequence reads were collapsed and filtered. For each sample, productive Simpson clonality was calculated as the square root of Simpson's diversity index across productive rearrangements. Not all clones reach the TCRdb copy of this immuneACCESS table, which keeps in-frame sequences only. Checked studies attribute under half of the gap to unresolved V genes and leave the rest unexplained. The V and J calls and clone size were taken over from that table, and D and trimming were inferred from the DNA. The sample table shows about 140,000 clones, and approximately 79% are seen once. The ten largest clonotypes hold roughly 3.4% of the sample.

Findings and caveats that apply to the study as a whole: The quantity of clinical and demographic metadata differed by source and by participant and was supplied without curation.

The receptor was derived from a man between 60 and 75 years old with acute or convalescent COVID-19. Here the chain combines TRBV3-1 (or the pseudogene TRBV3-2) and TRBJ1-4; a tentative D match to TRBD1 spans 6 bases. Input material: peripheral blood. The sequence in DNA is TGTGCCAGCAGCCAAAGTTACGGACAGTGGTGGAGTTTT. Translated, this is CASSQSYGQWWSF.